This T cell receptor (beta chain) was recovered during a study of T cell repertoires in cytomegalovirus infection. Each CDR3 protein gets one entry after TCRdb re-called the reads with MiXCR. In the table there are fewer than 1,000,000 distinct CDR3 sequences, roughly 30% of which are singletons. The CDR3 loop spans 15 amino acids. From germline, CDR1 is MGHRA and CDR2 YSYEKL. V trimming: 5 bases; J trimming: 4 bases; junction bases outside the gene matches: 8. Regarding this clonotype: Antigen: not known.

This chain uses TRBV4-1 with TRBJ1-5; 7 positions match TRBD1. The starting material was cultured CD8+ T cells from PBMCs, obtained from culture after CMV antigen stimulation. This TCR was recovered from a human donor in good health (CMV status not recorded). Some clones in this sample may be carry-over from other donors' samples. CDR3 sequence reads: CASSWSRDSNQPQHF. CDR3 nucleotide sequence: TGCGCCAGCAGCTGGTCCCGGGACAGTAATCAGCCCCAGCATTTT.